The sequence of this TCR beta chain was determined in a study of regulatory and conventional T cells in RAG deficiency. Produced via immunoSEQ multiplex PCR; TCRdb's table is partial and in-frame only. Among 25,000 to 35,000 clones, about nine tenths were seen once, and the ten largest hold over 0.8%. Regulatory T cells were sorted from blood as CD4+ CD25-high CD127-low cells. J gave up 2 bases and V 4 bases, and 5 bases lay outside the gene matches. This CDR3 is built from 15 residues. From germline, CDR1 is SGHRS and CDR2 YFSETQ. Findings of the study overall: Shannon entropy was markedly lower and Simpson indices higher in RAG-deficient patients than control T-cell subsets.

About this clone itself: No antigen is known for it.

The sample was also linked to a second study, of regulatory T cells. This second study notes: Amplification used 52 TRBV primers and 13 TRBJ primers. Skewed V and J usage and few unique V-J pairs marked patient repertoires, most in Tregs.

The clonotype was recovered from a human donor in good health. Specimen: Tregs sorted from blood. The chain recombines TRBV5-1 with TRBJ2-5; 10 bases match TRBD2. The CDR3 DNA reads TGCGCCAGCAGCCAGACTAGCGGGCGACAAGAGACCCAGTACTTC. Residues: CASSQTSGRQETQYF.